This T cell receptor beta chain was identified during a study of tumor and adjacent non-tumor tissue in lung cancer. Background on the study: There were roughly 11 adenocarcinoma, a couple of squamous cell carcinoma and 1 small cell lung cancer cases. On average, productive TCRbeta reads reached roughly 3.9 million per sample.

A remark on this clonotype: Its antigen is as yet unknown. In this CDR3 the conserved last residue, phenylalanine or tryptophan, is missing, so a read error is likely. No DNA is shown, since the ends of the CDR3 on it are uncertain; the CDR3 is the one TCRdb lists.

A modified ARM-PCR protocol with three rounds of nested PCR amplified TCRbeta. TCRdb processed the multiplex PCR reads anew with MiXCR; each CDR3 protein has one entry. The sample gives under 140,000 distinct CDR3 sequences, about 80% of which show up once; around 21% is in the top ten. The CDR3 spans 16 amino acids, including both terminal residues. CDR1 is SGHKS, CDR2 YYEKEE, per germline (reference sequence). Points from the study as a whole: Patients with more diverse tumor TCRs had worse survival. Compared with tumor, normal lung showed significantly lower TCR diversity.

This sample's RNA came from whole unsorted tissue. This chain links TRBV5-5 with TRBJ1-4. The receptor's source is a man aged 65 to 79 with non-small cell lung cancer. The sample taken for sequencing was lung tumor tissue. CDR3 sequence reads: CASRRRLGAANEKLLS.